The 2 T cell receptor beta chains below were found in one sample sequenced in a study of blood T cell repertoires in COVID-19. Sequencing was performed with immunoSEQ multiplex PCR; in TCRdb, only in-frame clones are kept and a portion is missing. The sample yields hundreds of thousands of clones, just under 90% seen once. The sequenced sample consisted of PBMCs or T cells enriched from blood (not recorded which). These receptors were collected from a man aged 45-65 years who had been exposed to COVID-19.

The rearrangement links TRBV4-1 to TRBJ1-2, with 8 nucleotides matching TRBD1. This CDR3 has 13 amino acids. J lost 4 bases, V lost 6 bases, and 4 bases had no gene match. In germline, CDR1 is MGHRA, CDR2 YSYEKL. The CDR3 DNA reads TGCGCCAGCAGGCCTCAGGGGGCCTATGGCTACACCTTC. Protein sequence: CASRPQGAYGYTF.

The chain couples TRBV5-1 to TRBJ2-7; 7 bases map to TRBD1. CDR1 SGHRS and CDR2 YFSETQ come from the germline V gene. V was clipped by 6 bases and J by 4 bases; unmatched bases: 7. The CDR3 has 13 residues. The CDR3: CASTKTTGYEQYF. As DNA, the CDR3 is TGCGCCAGCACCAAAACGACAGGGTACGAGCAGTACTTC. Full variable domain (missing parts from reference TRBV5-1 and TRBJ2-7): KAGVTQTPRYLIKTRGQQVTLSCSPISGHRSVSWYQQTPGQGLQFLFEYFSETQRNKGNFPGRFSGRQFSNSRSEMNVSTLELGDSALYLCASTKTTGYEQYFGPGTRLTVT.